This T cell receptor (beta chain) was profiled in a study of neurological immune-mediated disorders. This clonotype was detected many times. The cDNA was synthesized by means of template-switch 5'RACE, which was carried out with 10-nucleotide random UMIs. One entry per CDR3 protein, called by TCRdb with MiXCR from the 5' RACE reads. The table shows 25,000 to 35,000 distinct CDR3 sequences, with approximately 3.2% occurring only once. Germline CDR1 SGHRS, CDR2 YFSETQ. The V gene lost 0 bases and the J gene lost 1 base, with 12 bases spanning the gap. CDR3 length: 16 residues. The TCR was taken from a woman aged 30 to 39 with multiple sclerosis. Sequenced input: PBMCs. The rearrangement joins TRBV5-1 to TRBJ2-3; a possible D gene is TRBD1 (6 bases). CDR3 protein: CASSLERPGGTDTQYF. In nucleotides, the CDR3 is TGCGCCAGCAGCTTGGAAAGGCCAGGGGGCACAGATACGCAGTATTTT.